These T cell receptor beta chains were read from a single sample in a study of T cell responses to AZD1222 COVID-19 vaccine. Sequencing used immunoSEQ multiplex PCR; TCRdb keeps in-frame clones, though not all of them. The sample lists about 78,000 clones, roughly 85% seen once, with 2.5% to 3% in the top ten. This material consisted of peripheral blood, taken on day 0 of AZD1222 vaccination. The source is an adult in good health. Each CDR3 is given with its conserved first and last residue. A D gene is named only where the DNA matches it firmly. Size is omitted from some rows. Given values are once, few, many or a class for expanded clones.

>TRBD1|TRBJ2-1|TRBV11-2|.
CASSSDRGPYNEQFF
TGTGCCAGCAGCTCCGACAGGGGGCCTTACAATGAGCAGTTCTTC
>TRBD1|TRBJ1-1|TRBV5-6|few
CASSFVDRATNTEAFF
TGTGCCAGCAGCTTTGTGGACAGGGCCACGAACACTGAAGCTTTCTTT
>.|TRBJ1-2|TRBV7-2|.
CASSLRDLSNYGYTF
TGTGCCAGCAGCCTCCGGGACCTAAGTAACTATGGCTACACCTTC
>.|TRBJ2-2|TRBV29-1|.
CSGWEAGELFF
TGCAGCGGGTGGGAGGCCGGGGAGCTGTTTTTT
>.|TRBJ1-2|TRBV10-2|.
CASSRLPADGYTF
TGCGCCAGCAGCCGCCTTCCGGCAGACGGCTACACCTTC
>.|TRBJ1-1|TRBV4-3|.
CASSQDRVPNTEAFF
TGCGCCAGCAGCCAAGATAGGGTCCCAAACACTGAAGCTTTCTTT
>TRBD2|TRBJ2-1|TRBV2|.
CASSEGMTSRRYNEQFF
TGTGCCAGCAGTGAAGGGATGACTAGCAGACGCTACAATGAGCAGTTCTTC
>.|TRBJ1-2|TRBV18|.
CASSPRGTDGYTF
TGTGCCAGCTCACCAAGGGGGACGGATGGCTACACCTTC
>.|TRBJ2-2|TRBV2|.
CASSPPRGLVTGELFF
TGTGCCAGCAGCCCCCCCCGGGGGCTTGTGACCGGGGAGCTGTTTTTT
>TRBD1|TRBJ1-1|TRBV7-7|once
CASSFGTVNTEAFF
TGTGCTAGCAGCTTCGGGACAGTGAACACTGAAGCTTTCTTT
>TRBD1|TRBJ1-2|TRBV5-6|.
CASSYPGQGAGGYTF
TGTGCCAGCAGCTACCCGGGACAGGGGGCTGGCGGCTACACCTTC
>.|TRBJ2-4|TRBV7-2|.
CASSSAGLAKNIQYF
TGTGCCAGCAGCTCCGCCGGGCTGGCCAAAAACATTCAGTACTTC
>TRBD2|TRBJ2-1|TRBV6-6|.
CASSQGLAGGPGEQFF
TGTGCCAGCAGTCAGGGACTAGCGGGAGGGCCGGGTGAGCAGTTCTTC
>.|TRBJ2-3|TRBV11-3|.
CASSLDGSTDTQYF
TGTGCCAGCAGCTTAGATGGCAGCACAGATACGCAGTATTTT
>TRBD2|TRBJ2-5|TRBV7-2|.
CASSLASGGWGFQETQYF
TGTGCCAGCAGCTTAGCTAGCGGGGGGTGGGGCTTCCAAGAGACCCAGTACTTC
>TRBD1|TRBJ1-3|TRBV7-9|.
CASSPGGKRPGNTIYF
TGTGCCAGCAGCCCAGGGGGCAAACGCCCAGGAAACACCATATATTTT
>.|TRBJ1-3|TRBV2|.
CAASPSTGNTIYF
TGTGCCGCTTCCCCTAGCACTGGAAACACCATATATTTT
>.|TRBJ2-1|TRBV2|.
CASSERAGSYNEQFF
TGTGCCAGCAGTGAGAGGGCTGGGTCCTACAATGAGCAGTTCTTC
>TRBD1|TRBJ2-7|TRBV5-1|.
CASSRTGGSQDYEQYF
TGCGCCAGCAGCAGGACAGGGGGATCCCAAGACTACGAGCAGTACTTC
>.|TRBJ2-3|TRBV3-1/TRBV3-2|.
CASSQWLSDGTDTQYF
TGTGCCAGCAGCCAGTGGTTGAGCGACGGGACAGATACGCAGTATTTT
>.|TRBJ1-5|TRBV7-9|.
CASSYPRQPQHF
TGTGCCAGCAGCTATCCCCGTCAGCCCCAGCATTTT
>.|TRBJ2-4|TRBV29-1|.
CSVELNGQAANIQYF
TGCAGCGTTGAATTAAACGGGCAGGCAGCAAACATTCAGTACTTC
>.|TRBJ1-3|TRBV5-4|.
CASTTMGASKTIGNTIYF
TGTGCCAGCACCACCATGGGGGCCTCTAAGACAATTGGAAACACCATATATTTT
>.|TRBJ1-1|TRBV19|.
CASIARAPHLKAFF
TGTGCCAGTATCGCGCGTGCGCCACACTTGAAAGCTTTCTTT
>.|TRBJ2-2|TRBV4-1|.
CASSQGRGAYTGELFF
TGCGCCAGCAGCCAAGGTCGAGGGGCCTACACCGGGGAGCTGTTTTTT
>.|TRBJ2-7|TRBV7-6|.
CASSSAGKSEYEQYF
TGTGCCAGCAGCTCGGCAGGGAAGAGCGAATACGAGCAGTACTTC
>.|TRBJ2-7|TRBV9|few
CASSVVSLSEQYF
TGTGCCAGCAGCGTAGTCAGTTTAAGCGAGCAGTACTTC
>.|TRBJ2-5|TRBV7-8|.
CASSDLGGQETQYF
TGTGCCAGCAGCGACTTGGGGGGACAAGAGACCCAGTACTTC
>.|TRBJ1-1|TRBV2|.
CASSEALTGPAEAFF
TGTGCCAGCAGTGAAGCCCTGACAGGTCCCGCTGAAGCTTTCTTT
>TRBD2|TRBJ2-3|TRBV6-5|.
CASARDYGTDTQYF
TGTGCCAGCGCCCGGGACTACGGCACAGATACGCAGTATTTT
>.|TRBJ2-5|TRBV24-1|.
CATSDSGTGLGRGETQYF
TGTGCCACCAGTGATTCCGGGACCGGGCTCGGCAGGGGTGAGACCCAGTACTTC
>.|TRBJ2-7|TRBV19|.
CASSMGLEQYF
TGTGCCAGTAGTATGGGCCTCGAGCAGTACTTC
>TRBD2|TRBJ2-5|TRBV4-1|.
CASSPKGLAGAQETQYF
TGCGCCAGCAGCCCTAAGGGGCTAGCGGGGGCGCAAGAGACCCAGTACTTC
>TRBD2|TRBJ2-5|TRBV6-2/TRBV6-3|.
CASSYFRLAGGPRETQYF
TGTGCCAGCAGTTACTTCCGACTAGCGGGGGGGCCACGGGAGACCCAGTACTTC
>.|TRBJ1-1|TRBV2|few
CASMRAPNTEAFF
TGTGCCAGCATGAGGGCCCCGAACACTGAAGCTTTCTTT
>.|TRBJ1-5|TRBV6-5|.
CASSFSQGLNQPQHF
TGTGCCAGCAGTTTCTCACAGGGCCTCAATCAGCCCCAGCATTTT
>TRBD1|TRBJ1-5|TRBV4-3|.
CASSQDRGRVQPQHF
TGCGCCAGCAGCCAAGACAGGGGGCGCGTTCAGCCCCAGCATTTT
>.|TRBJ2-7|TRBV5-1|.
CASTHGLLTDEQYF
TGCGCCAGCACCCATGGACTCCTTACTGACGAGCAGTACTTC
>TRBD2|TRBJ2-7|TRBV19|.
CASGPLAGGLYEQYF
TGTGCCAGTGGTCCTTTAGCGGGGGGACTCTACGAGCAGTACTTC
>.|TRBJ1-6|TRBV3-1/TRBV3-2|.
CASSQTNSPLHF
TGTGCCAGCAGCCAGACGAATTCACCCCTCCACTTT
>.|TRBJ2-3|TRBV19|.
CASSMVGGVLTDTQYF
TGTGCCAGTAGTATGGTAGGAGGGGTTCTCACAGATACGCAGTATTTT